What follows are 3 T cell receptor beta chains derived from one specimen sequenced in a study of blood T cell repertoires in COVID-19. Only in-frame clones appear in the TCRdb table, and some are missing; sequencing was by immunoSEQ multiplex PCR. The sample has just over 300,000 clones, approximately 84% seen once. The sample consisted of PBMCs or T cells enriched from blood (not recorded which). These receptor sequences come from a man in his thirties or forties who had recovered from COVID-19.

V gene TRBV29-1 combines with J gene TRBJ1-2, with 8 bases identical to TRBD1. From germline, CDR1 is SQVTM and CDR2 ANQGSEA. The CDR3 consists of 13 residues. The V and J ends lost 7 bases and 1 base, in that order; junction bases with no gene match: 5. Here the CDR3 DNA reads TGCAGCGGGACAGGGAGCGGTAACTATGGCTACACCTTC. It is translated as CSGTGSGNYGYTF. Filled out from reference TRBV29-1 and TRBJ1-2, the complete variable domain reads SAVISQKPSRDICQRGTSLTIQCQVDSQVTMMFWYRQQPGQSLTLIATANQGSEATYESGFVIDKFPISRPNLTFSTLTVSNMSPEDSSIYLCSGTGSGNYGYTFGSGTRLTVV.

The CDR3 region has the DNA TGTGCCAGCAGCCCCCATAGCGATGAAAAACTGTTTTTT. It translates to CASSPHSDEKLFF. The rearrangement joins TRBV12-3 or TRBV12-4 to TRBJ1-4; unclear D gene. There are 13 residues in the CDR3. Trimming stripped 6 bases from V and 6 bases from J, with 11 bases between.

The chain combines TRBV5-8 with TRBJ1-2; the D gene is possibly TRBD1 (5 bases). The length of the CDR3 is 14 residues. Trimming cost V 1 base and J 8 bases, with 15 bases left between them. From germline, CDR1 is SGHTS and CDR2 YDEGEE. Written as DNA, the CDR3 is TGTGCCAGCAGCTTGAGATCCCAGGGTGGCGGCTACACCTTC. It specifies CASSLRSQGGGYTF.